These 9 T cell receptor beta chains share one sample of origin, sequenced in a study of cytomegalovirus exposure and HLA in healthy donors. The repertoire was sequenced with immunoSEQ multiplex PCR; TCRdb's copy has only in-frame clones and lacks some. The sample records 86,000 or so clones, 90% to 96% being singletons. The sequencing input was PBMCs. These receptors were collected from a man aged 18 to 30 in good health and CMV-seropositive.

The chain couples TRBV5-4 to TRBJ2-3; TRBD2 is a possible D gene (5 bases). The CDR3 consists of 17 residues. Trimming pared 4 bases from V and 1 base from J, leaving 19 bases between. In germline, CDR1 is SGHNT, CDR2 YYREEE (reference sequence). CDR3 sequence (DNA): TGTGCCAGCAGCCCAAGTGCGGGCCGAGAGGGCACAGATACGCAGTATTTT. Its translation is CASSPSAGREGTDTQYF.

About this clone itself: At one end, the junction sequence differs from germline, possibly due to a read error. This chain's CDR3 is CAWSATGGSGRNEMYHETQYF. CDR3 in DNA: TGTGCCTGGAGTGCAACTGGCGGTAGCGGGAGAAACGAGATGTACCATGAGACCCAGTACTTC. The rearrangement links TRBV30 to TRBJ2-5, with 9 bases that match TRBD2. This CDR3 is built from 21 residues. Germline CDR1 GTSNPN, CDR2 SVGIG (reference sequence).

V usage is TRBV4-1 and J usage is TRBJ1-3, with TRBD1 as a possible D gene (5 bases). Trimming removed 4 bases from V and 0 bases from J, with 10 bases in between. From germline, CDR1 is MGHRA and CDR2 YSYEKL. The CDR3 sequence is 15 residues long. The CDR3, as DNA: TGCGCCAGCAGCCTCCGACAGAGCTCTGGAAACACCATATATTTT. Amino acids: CASSLRQSSGNTIYF.

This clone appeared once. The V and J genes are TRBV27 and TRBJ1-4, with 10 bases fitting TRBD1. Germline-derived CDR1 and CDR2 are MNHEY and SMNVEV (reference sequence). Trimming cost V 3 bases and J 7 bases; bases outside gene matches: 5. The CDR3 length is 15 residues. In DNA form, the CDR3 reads TGTGCCAGCAGTTTTCTGGGGACAGGGGTTGAAAAACTGTTTTTT. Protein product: CASSFLGTGVEKLFF.

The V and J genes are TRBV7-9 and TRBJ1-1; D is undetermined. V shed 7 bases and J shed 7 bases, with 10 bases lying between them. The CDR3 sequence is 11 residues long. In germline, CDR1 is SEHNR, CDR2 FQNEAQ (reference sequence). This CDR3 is CASKLASEAFF. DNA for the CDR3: TGTGCCAGCAAGTTAGCGAGTGAAGCTTTCTTT.

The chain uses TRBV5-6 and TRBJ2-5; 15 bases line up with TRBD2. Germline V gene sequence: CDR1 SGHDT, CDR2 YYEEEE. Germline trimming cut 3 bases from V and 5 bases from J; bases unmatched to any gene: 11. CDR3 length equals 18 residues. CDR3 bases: TGTGCCAGCAGCTGGACTAGCGGGAGGGCCCCGGGTCGGGAGACCCAGTACTTC. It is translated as CASSWTSGRAPGRETQYF.

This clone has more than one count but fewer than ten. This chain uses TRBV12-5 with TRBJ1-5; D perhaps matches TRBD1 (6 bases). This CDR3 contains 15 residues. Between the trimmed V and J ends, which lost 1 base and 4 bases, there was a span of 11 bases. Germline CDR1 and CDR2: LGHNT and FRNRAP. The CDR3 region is CASGLDQGINQPQHF. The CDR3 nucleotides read TGTGCTAGTGGTTTGGACCAGGGGATTAATCAGCCCCAGCATTTT.

The CDR3 reads CASSLLGTGSYEQYF. The CDR3 DNA is TGTGCCAGCAGCCTGTTGGGGACAGGCTCCTACGAGCAGTACTTC. This chain links TRBV16 with TRBJ2-7; 8 bases match TRBD1. Per germline, CDR1 KGHSY and CDR2 FQNENV. The CDR3 has 15 amino acids. V shed 4 bases, J shed 0 bases, and the junction held 5 bases outside the gene matches.

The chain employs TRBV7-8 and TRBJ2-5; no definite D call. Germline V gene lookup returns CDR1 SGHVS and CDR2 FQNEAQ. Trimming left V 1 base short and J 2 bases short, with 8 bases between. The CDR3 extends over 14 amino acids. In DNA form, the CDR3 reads TGTGCCAGCAGCTTAGGGGCAGTACAAGAGACCCAGTACTTC. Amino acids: CASSLGAVQETQYF.